This T cell receptor beta chain was sequenced for a study of cytomegalovirus exposure and HLA in healthy donors. This clone came up a few times. 60 Vbeta and 13 Jbeta primers were used in PCR. Sequenced by immunoSEQ multiplex PCR; TCRdb stores in-frame clones only, minus some. The data show under 150,000 clones, 60% to 85% seen once. This receptor was identified in a young woman in good health and CMV-seropositive. The source material was PBMCs.

The CDR3 spells CASSQTGTGYTEAFF. The CDR3 DNA is TGTGCCAGCAGCCAAACCGGGACAGGGTACACTGAAGCTTTCTTT. The chain recombines TRBV5-5 with TRBJ1-1; 9 bases are a match to TRBD1. The V gene's germline CDR1 is SGHKS and CDR2 YYEKEE (reference sequence). J gave up 3 bases and V 4 bases, and 7 bases lay outside the gene matches. The CDR3 is 15 amino acids. Using reference TRBV5-5 and TRBJ1-1 for the parts outside the CDR3, the full variable domain is DAGVTQSPTHLIKTRGQQVTLRCSPISGHKSVSWYQQVLGQGPQFIFQYYEKEERGRGNFPDRFSARQFPNYSSELNVNALLLGDSALYLCASSQTGTGYTEAFFGQGTRLTVV.